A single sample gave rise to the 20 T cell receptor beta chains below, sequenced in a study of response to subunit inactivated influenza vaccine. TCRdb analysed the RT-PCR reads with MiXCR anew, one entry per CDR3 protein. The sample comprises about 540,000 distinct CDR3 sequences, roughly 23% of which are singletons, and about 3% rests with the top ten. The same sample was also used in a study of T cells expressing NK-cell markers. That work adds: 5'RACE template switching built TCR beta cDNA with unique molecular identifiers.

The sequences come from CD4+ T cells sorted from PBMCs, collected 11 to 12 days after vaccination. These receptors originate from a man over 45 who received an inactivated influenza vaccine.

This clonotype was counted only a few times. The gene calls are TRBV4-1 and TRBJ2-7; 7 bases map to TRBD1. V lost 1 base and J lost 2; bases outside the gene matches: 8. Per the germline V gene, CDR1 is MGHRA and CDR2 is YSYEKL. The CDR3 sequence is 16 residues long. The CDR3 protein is CASSQAGDSVTYEQYF. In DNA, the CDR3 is TGCGCCAGCAGCCAAGCAGGGGACAGCGTAACCTACGAGCAGTACTTC.

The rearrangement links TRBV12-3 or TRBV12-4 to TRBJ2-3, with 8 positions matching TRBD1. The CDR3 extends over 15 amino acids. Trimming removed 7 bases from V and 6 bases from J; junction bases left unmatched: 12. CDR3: CASTGVAGGSDTQYF. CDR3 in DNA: TGTGCCAGCACCGGGGTGGCAGGGGGCTCGGATACGCAGTATTTT.

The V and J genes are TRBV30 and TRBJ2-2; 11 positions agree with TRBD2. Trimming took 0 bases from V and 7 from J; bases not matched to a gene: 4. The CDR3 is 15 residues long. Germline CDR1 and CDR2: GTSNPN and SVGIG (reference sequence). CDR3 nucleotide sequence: TGTGCCTGGAGTGTTTTAGCGGGAGGGTACGGGGAGCTGTTTTTT. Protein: CAWSVLAGGYGELFF.

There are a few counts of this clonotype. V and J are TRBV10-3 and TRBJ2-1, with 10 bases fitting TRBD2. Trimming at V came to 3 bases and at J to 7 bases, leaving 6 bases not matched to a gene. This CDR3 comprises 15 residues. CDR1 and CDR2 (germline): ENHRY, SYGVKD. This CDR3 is CAISDSLAGTNEQFF. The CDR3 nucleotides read TGTGCCATCAGTGACTCACTAGCGGGGACAAATGAGCAGTTCTTC.

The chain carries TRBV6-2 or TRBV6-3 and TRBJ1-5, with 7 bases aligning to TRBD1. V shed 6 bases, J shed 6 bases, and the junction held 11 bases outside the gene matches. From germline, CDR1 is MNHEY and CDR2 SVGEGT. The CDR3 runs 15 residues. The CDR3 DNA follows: TGTGCCAGCAGCGAAGACAGGGTGTTATCTCAGCCCCAGCATTTT. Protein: CASSEDRVLSQPQHF.

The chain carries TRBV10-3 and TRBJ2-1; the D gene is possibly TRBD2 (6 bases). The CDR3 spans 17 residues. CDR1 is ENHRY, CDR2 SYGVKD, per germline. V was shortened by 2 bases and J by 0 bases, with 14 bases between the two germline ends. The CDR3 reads CAISERWRETSYNEQFF. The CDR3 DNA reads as TGTGCCATCAGTGAGCGATGGAGGGAAACCTCCTACAATGAGCAGTTCTTC.

CDR3 in amino acids: CASSPRGGSTEAFF. Here the CDR3 DNA reads TGCGCCAGCAGCCCCAGGGGGGGTTCTACGGAAGCTTTCTTT. The V and J genes are TRBV5-1 and TRBJ1-1, with 7 bases aligning to TRBD1. The germline CDR1 and CDR2 sequences are SGHRS and YFSETQ. This CDR3 is built from 14 residues. V shed 4 bases and J 8 bases; nucleotides not matched to a gene: 11.

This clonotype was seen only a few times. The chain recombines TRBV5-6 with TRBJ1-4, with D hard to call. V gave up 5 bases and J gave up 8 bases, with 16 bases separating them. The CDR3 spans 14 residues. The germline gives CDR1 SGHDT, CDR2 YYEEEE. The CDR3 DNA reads TGTGCCAGCAGGGTGCGGCGGATGGGCGAAAAACTGTTTTTT. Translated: CASRVRRMGEKLFF. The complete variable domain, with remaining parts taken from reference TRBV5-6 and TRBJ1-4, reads DAGVTQSPTHLIKTRGQQVTLRCSPKSGHDTVSWYQQALGQGPQFIFQYYEEEERQRGNFPDRFSGHQFPNYSSELNVNALLLGDSALYLCASRVRRMGEKLFFGSGTQLSVL.

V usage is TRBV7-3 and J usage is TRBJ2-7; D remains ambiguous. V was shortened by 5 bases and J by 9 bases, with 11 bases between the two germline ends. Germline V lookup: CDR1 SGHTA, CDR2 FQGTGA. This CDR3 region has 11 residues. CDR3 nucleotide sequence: TGTGCCAGCAGCCCGGGCCGGGTGCAGTACTTC. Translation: CASSPGRVQYF. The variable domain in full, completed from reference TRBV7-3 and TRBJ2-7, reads GAGVSQTPSNKVTEKGKYVELRCDPISGHTALYWYRQSLGQGPEFLIYFQGTGAADDSGLPNDRFFAVRPEGSVSTLKIQRTERGDSAVYLCASSPGRVQYFGPGTRLTVT.

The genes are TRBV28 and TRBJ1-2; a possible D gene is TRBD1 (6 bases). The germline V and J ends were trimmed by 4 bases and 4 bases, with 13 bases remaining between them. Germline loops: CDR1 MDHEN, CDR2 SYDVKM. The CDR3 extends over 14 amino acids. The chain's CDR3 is CASSSPGAGYGYTF. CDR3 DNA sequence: TGTGCCAGCAGTTCCCCGGGGGCGGGCTATGGCTACACCTTC.

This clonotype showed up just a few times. CDR3 nucleotides: TGCAGTGCTAGTCTGGGCAGGGCACAGCCCCAGCATTTT. Residues: CSASLGRAQPQHF. The J gene is TRBJ1-5, the V gene TRBV20-1, with a possible D match to TRBD1 (5 bases). This CDR3 contains 13 residues. Trimming removed 3 bases from V and 7 bases from J, with 13 bases in between. Germline V gives CDR1 DFQATT, CDR2 SNEGSKA (reference sequence).

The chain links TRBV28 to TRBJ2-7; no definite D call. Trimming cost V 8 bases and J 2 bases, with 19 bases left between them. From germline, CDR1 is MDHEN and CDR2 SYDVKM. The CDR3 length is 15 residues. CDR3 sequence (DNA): TGTGCCAGCCAAGGGTATAACCCGAACCCCTACGAGCAGTACTTC. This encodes CASQGYNPNPYEQYF.

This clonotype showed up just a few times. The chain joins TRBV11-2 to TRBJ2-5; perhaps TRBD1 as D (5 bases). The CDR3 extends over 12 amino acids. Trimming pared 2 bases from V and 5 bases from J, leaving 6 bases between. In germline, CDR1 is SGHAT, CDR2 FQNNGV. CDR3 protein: CASSLKGETQYF. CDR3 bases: TGTGCCAGCAGCTTAAAGGGGGAGACCCAGTACTTC.

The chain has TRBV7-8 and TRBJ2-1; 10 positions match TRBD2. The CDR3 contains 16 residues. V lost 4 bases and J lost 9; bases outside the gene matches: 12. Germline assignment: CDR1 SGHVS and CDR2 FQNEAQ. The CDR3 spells CASSSIAGGYSSEQFF. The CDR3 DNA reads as TGTGCCAGCAGCTCCATAGCGGGAGGTTATTCTAGTGAGCAGTTCTTC. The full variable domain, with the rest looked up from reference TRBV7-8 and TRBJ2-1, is GAGVSQSPRYKVAKRGQDVALRCDPISGHVSLFWYQQALGQGPEFLTYFQNEAQLDKSGLPSDRFFAERPEGSVSTLKIQRTQQEDSAVYLCASSSIAGGYSSEQFFGPGTRLTVL.

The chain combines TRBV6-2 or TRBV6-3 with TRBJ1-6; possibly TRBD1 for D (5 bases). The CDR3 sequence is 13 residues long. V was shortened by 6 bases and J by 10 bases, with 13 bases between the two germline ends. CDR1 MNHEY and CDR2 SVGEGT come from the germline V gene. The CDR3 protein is CASRQAVGSPLHF. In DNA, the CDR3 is TGTGCCAGCAGACAGGCCGTCGGGTCACCCCTCCACTTT.

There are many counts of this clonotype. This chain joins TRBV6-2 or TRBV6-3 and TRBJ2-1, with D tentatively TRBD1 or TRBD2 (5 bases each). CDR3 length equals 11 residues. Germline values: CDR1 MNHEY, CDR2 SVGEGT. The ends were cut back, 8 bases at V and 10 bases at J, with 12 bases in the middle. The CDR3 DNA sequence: TGTGCCAGCGTGAGCAGGGACGAGCAGTTCTTC. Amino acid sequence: CASVSRDEQFF.

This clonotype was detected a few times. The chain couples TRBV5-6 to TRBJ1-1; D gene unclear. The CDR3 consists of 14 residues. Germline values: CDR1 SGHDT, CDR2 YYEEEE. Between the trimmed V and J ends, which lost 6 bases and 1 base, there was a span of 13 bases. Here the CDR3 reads CASKRRGSNTEAFF. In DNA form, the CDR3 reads TGTGCCAGCAAGAGACGCGGCTCGAACACTGAAGCTTTCTTT.

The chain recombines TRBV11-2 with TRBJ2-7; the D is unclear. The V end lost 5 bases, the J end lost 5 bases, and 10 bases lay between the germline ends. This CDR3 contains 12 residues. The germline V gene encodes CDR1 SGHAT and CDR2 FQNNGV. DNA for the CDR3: TGTGCCAGCAGCCCCAACGTAAACGAGCAGTACTTC. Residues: CASSPNVNEQYF.

The CDR3 sequence is CASSQNRAYNSPLHF. The CDR3 DNA reads as TGTGCCAGCAGCCAAAATCGGGCCTATAATTCACCCCTCCACTTT. The J gene is TRBJ1-6, the V gene TRBV3-1, with D hard to call. The CDR3 runs to 15 residues. V lost 2 bases to trimming and J lost 2 bases, with 7 bases between them. Germline CDR1 reads LGHDT; CDR2 reads YNNKEL (reference sequence).

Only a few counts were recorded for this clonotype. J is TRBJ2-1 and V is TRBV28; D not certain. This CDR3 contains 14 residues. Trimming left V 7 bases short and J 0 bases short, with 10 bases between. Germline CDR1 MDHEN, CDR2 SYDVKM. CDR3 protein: CASNYPSSYNEQFF. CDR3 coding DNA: TGTGCCAGCAACTATCCGAGCTCCTACAATGAGCAGTTCTTC. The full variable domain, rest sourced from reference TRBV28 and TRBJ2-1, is DVKVTQSSRYLVKRTGEKVFLECVQDMDHENMFWYRQDPGLGLRLIYFSYDVKMKEKGDIPEGYSVSREKKERFSLILESASTNQTSMYLCASNYPSSYNEQFFGPGTRLTVL.